The T cell receptor (beta chain) described here comes from a study of shared clonotypes between healthy human individuals. Across the whole study: Donors, aged 18 to 49, were a couple of women and three men.

Naive CD8 isolation took CD45RO-negative cells positively selected for CCR7 and excluded terminally differentiated effector memory CD45RA+ cells. Details on this clone: Its target is not known.

Per sorted-subset replicate PCR, input was approximately 200 ng DNA, representing tens of thousands of T cell genomes. Using immunoSEQ multiplex PCR, the repertoire was profiled, and TCRdb retains in-frame clones only, with some absent. The table lists about 550,000 clones, 95% to 96% of them singletons. Per the germline V gene, CDR1 is SGHAT and CDR2 is FQNNGV. This CDR3 has 13 residues. Between the trimmed V and J ends, which lost 3 bases and 2 bases, there was a span of 8 bases. Points from the study as a whole: Clonotype sharing among donors was expected to depend on sequencing depth.

V usage is TRBV11-2 and J usage is TRBJ2-7, with D possibly TRBD2 on 6 matching bases. The sequence derives from a young woman in good health. The sample was naive CD8+ T cells sorted from blood. The CDR3 loop is CASSLRLAYEQYF. CDR3 bases: TGTGCCAGCAGCTTGAGACTAGCCTACGAGCAGTACTTC.